This TCR beta chain appears in the sequencing data of a study of T cells after yellow fever vaccination. Germline trimming cut 6 bases from V and 2 bases from J; bases unmatched to any gene: 5. Germline CDR1 SGHTA, CDR2 FQGNSA. The CDR3 totals 16 residues. Study-wide results and caveats: Peak timing came faster in the weaker secondary response, day 5 versus 15. Post-booster samples contained most primary-vaccination clones (roughly 96% CD4, about 90% CD8). Across the CD4 and CD8 compartments, a small share of clonotypes was present in both.

Production of TCR cDNA was by 5'RACE template switching, which also added a universal primer site and UMIs. TCRdb ran MiXCR on the 5' RACE reads and lists one entry per CDR3 protein. The sample includes approximately 330,000 distinct CDR3 sequences, roughly 4% of them seen just once. This clonotype was counted between two and nine times. Its antigen is undetermined. This sequence originates from a young man who received the YFV17D yellow fever vaccine. V usage is TRBV7-2 and J usage is TRBJ2-2; 11 bases map to TRBD2. Sequences were derived from PBMCs, sampled 5 days after the yellow fever booster vaccination. CDR3 residues: CASRTLAGGNTGELFF. The CDR3 DNA reads as TGTGCCAGCAGAACCCTAGCGGGGGGTAACACCGGGGAGCTGTTTTTT.